Below are 20 T cell receptor beta chains sequenced from a single sample in a study of blood T cell repertoires in COVID-19. Method: immunoSEQ multiplex PCR; TCRdb's copy keeps in-frame clones and lacks some. This repertoire shows 85,000 to 120,000 clones, roughly 86% found once; its top ten account for over 2.5%. The material sequenced was peripheral blood. Receptors were obtained from a man in his forties or fifties with active or convalescent COVID-19.

This clone was seen a handful of times. The rearrangement links TRBV2 to TRBJ1-6; D is perhaps TRBD1 (6 bases). Germline CDR1 reads SNHLY; CDR2 reads FYNNEI. The CDR3 runs 13 residues. Trimming cost V 6 bases and J 10 bases, with 13 bases left between them. Written as DNA, the CDR3 is TGTGCCAGCAGGCTGACAGGCAACTCACCCCTCCACTTT. Translated, it gives CASRLTGNSPLHF.

This clone showed up just a few times. The rearrangement joins TRBV3-1 (or the pseudogene TRBV3-2) to TRBJ2-5, with 11 bases matching TRBD2. With V trimmed by 5 bases and J by 4 bases, 6 bases remained unmatched. The CDR3 runs to 15 residues. Germline V lookup: CDR1 LGHDT, CDR2 YNNKEL (reference sequence). DNA of the CDR3: TGTGCCAGCAGCTTCAATAGCGGGGGGGGAGAGACCCAGTACTTC. Its translation is CASSFNSGGGETQYF.

The chain carries TRBV29-1 and TRBJ2-1; D might be TRBD1 (6 bases). Germline V lookup: CDR1 SQVTM, CDR2 ANQGSEA. The CDR3 sequence is 13 residues long. Between the trimmed V and J ends, which lost 7 bases and 3 bases, there was a span of 13 bases. CDR3 protein: CSASGQNYNEQFF. CDR3 in DNA: TGCAGCGCATCGGGACAAAACTACAATGAGCAGTTCTTC.

The chain has TRBV28 and TRBJ1-2; D call uncertain. The germline CDR1 and CDR2 sequences are MDHEN and SYDVKM. The V end lost 1 base, the J end lost 6 bases, and 12 bases lay between the germline ends. This CDR3 comprises 14 residues. CDR3 sequence reads: CASSLSPGIHGYTF. The CDR3 DNA reads as TGTGCCAGCAGTTTATCCCCAGGCATCCATGGCTACACCTTC.

This chain connects TRBV5-1 to TRBJ2-5, with TRBD1 matching over 8 bases. The CDR3 runs to 15 residues. Looked up from germline, CDR1 is SGHRS and CDR2 is YFSETQ. V gave up 4 bases and J gave up 3 bases; unmatched junction bases: 8. CDR3: CASSAPQGAEETQYF. DNA of the CDR3: TGCGCCAGCAGCGCCCCCCAGGGGGCTGAAGAGACCCAGTACTTC.

In this sample, this clone turned up once. Different DNA sequences within this sample yield the same CDR3. The chain links TRBV18 to TRBJ1-2, with a possible D match to TRBD1 (5 bases). CDR1 is KGHSH and CDR2 is LQKENI in the germline V gene. Deletions cut 0 bases from V and 2 bases from J, with 7 bases between. The CDR3 covers 14 residues. CDR3 in DNA: TGTGCCAGCTCACCACCGGGACTGAACTATGGCTACACCTTC. Protein product: CASSPPGLNYGYTF.

The V call is TRBV3-1 (or the pseudogene TRBV3-2), the J call TRBJ2-5; TRBD1 matches 8 bases. V lost 1 base and J lost 0; bases outside the gene matches: 4. The CDR3 covers 16 residues. Looked up from germline, CDR1 is LGHDT and CDR2 is YNNKEL (reference sequence). This chain's CDR3 is CASSQVDRENQETQYF. The DNA of the CDR3 is TGTGCCAGCAGCCAAGTGGACAGGGAGAACCAAGAGACCCAGTACTTC.

The sample holds a few counts of this clone. The rearrangement uses TRBV30 and TRBJ1-3; D uncertain. This CDR3 is 12 amino acids long. Germline values: CDR1 GTSNPN, CDR2 SVGIG (reference sequence). V lost 8 bases and J lost 2, with 10 bases in between. CDR3 sequence (DNA): TGTGCCGGGGAGAGAACTGGAAACACCATATATTTT. Its protein is CAGERTGNTIYF.

The rearrangement joins TRBV3-1 (or the pseudogene TRBV3-2) to TRBJ2-1, with TRBD2 as a possible D gene (7 bases). The CDR3 contains 15 residues. CDR1 is LGHDT and CDR2 is YNNKEL in the germline V gene (reference sequence). Between the trimmed V and J ends, which lost 1 base and 3 bases, there was a span of 10 bases. The CDR3: CASSQAGGGYNEQFF. The DNA for the CDR3 is TGTGCCAGCAGCCAAGCGGGGGGCGGCTACAATGAGCAGTTCTTC.

The chain recombines TRBV6-5 with TRBJ2-4, with 7 positions matching TRBD1. V shed 0 bases and J 2 bases; nucleotides not matched to a gene: 4. From germline, CDR1 is MNHEY and CDR2 SVGAGI. The CDR3 sequence is 16 residues long. CDR3 in amino acids: CASSYSEGATKNIQYF. The CDR3, as DNA: TGTGCCAGCAGTTACTCCGAGGGGGCGACCAAAAACATTCAGTACTTC.

This clone was detected a few times. The rearrangement uses TRBV24-1 and TRBJ2-7; D call uncertain. V was pared by 2 bases and J by 2 bases, with 9 bases between. CDR3 length: 14 residues. The germline V gene has CDR1 KGHDR and CDR2 SFDVKD. The CDR3 nucleotides read TGTGCCACCAGTGATTATGGCAGGCCCTACGAGCAGTACGTC. Amino acid sequence: CATSDYGRPYEQYV.

The J gene is TRBJ2-5, the V gene TRBV2; D is possibly TRBD2 (6 bases). Germline V gene lookup returns CDR1 SNHLY and CDR2 FYNNEI. The CDR3 loop spans 14 amino acids. The V end was cut by 1 base, the J end by 3 bases, with 9 bases between. The CDR3 DNA sequence: TGTGCCAGCAGTGAAGGGGGCGGGAAAGAGACCCAGTACTTC. Amino acid sequence: CASSEGGGKETQYF.

The chain couples TRBV6-2 or TRBV6-3 to TRBJ1-2; D gene ambiguous. CDR3 size: 12 residues. CDR1 and CDR2 from the germline V gene are MNHEY and SVGEGT. Trimming stripped 8 bases from V and 8 bases from J, with 15 bases between. CDR3 bases: TGTGCCAGCCGCCTCGGCGGCGGCGGCTACACCTTC. This translates into CASRLGGGGYTF.

The chain has TRBV13 and TRBJ2-7; 11 bases line up with TRBD2. The CDR3 covers 15 residues. CDR1 and CDR2 from the germline V gene are PRHDT and FYEKMQ (reference sequence). V was pared by 4 bases and J by 7 bases, with 9 bases of the junction left unmatched. This CDR3 reads CASSSGLAAPWEQYF. The CDR3 DNA reads as TGTGCCAGCAGCTCGGGACTAGCGGCCCCCTGGGAGCAGTACTTC.

CDR3 DNA sequence: TGTGCCAGCAGACCCCGGGACTCCTACTACGAGCAGTACGTC. As protein: CASRPRDSYYEQYV. The chain carries TRBV28 and TRBJ2-7, with a tentative D call TRBD2 (6 bases). CDR1 and CDR2 from the germline V gene are MDHEN and SYDVKM. This CDR3 is 14 amino acids long. Deletions cut 6 bases from V and 3 bases from J, with 15 bases between.

The CDR3 sequence is CASSFRLDSLTYEQYF. The CDR3 DNA sequence: TGTGCCAGCAGTTTCCGCTTAGACAGTTTGACCTACGAGCAGTACTTC. The chain carries TRBV28 and TRBJ2-7; possible D gene TRBD1, 5 bases. Germline lookup yields CDR1 MDHEN and CDR2 SYDVKM. The CDR3 is made up of 16 amino acids. With 3 bases removed from V and 2 bases from J, the gap between germline ends came to 17 bases.

This clone was observed once. The rearrangement joins TRBV2 to TRBJ1-1, with D tentatively TRBD1 (6 bases). CDR1 and CDR2 (germline): SNHLY, FYNNEI. The V end was cut by 6 bases, the J end by 3 bases, with 17 bases between. This CDR3 has 15 residues. CDR3 nucleotides: TGTGCCAGCAGCCGCCTACAGGGTACGTACACTGAAGCTTTCTTT. Translating it yields CASSRLQGTYTEAFF.

This chain uses TRBV7-9 with TRBJ2-1; unclear D gene. V shed 1 base and J shed 3 bases, with 4 bases lying between them. Germline V gene sequence: CDR1 SEHNR, CDR2 FQNEAQ (reference sequence). CDR3 length: 13 amino acids. CDR3 region: CASSLVHYNEQFF. DNA of the CDR3: TGTGCCAGCAGCTTAGTTCACTACAATGAGCAGTTCTTC.

This clone was observed once. The chain uses TRBV19 and TRBJ2-1; 9 positions agree with TRBD1. Germline trimming cut 1 base from V and 6 bases from J; bases unmatched to any gene: 7. The germline V gene encodes CDR1 LNHDA and CDR2 SQIVND (reference sequence). The CDR3 is made up of 16 amino acids. CDR3 sequence: CASSIGYRGRGNEQFF. For the CDR3, the DNA is TGTGCCAGTAGTATAGGATACAGGGGGCGCGGCAATGAGCAGTTCTTC.

This rearrangement joins TRBV7-8 to TRBJ2-1; 7 bases line up with TRBD1. With 1 base clipped from V and 10 bases from J, the junction kept 4 bases outside the gene matches. The CDR3 loop spans 13 amino acids. The germline V gene has CDR1 SGHVS and CDR2 FQNEAQ. The CDR3 region is CASSLVTGSEQFF. CDR3 nucleotide sequence: TGTGCCAGCAGCTTAGTGACAGGGTCCGAGCAGTTCTTC.